This TCR beta chain appears in the sequencing data of a study of post-analysis software for immune sequencing data. With regard to this clonotype: Its antigen is currently unknown.

General observations from the study: Significantly lower normalized Chao1 diversity was seen in multiple sclerosis patients than in controls. Roughly 5 TRBV segments, including TRBV5-6, TRBV5-1 and TRBV20-1, were more frequent in patients than controls. F measure clustering grouped samples strongly by preparation batch.

Trimming removed 0 bases from V and 3 bases from J, with 8 bases in between. This CDR3 spans 15 amino acids. CDR1 ENHRY and CDR2 SYGVKD come from the germline V gene. Incorporated into the TCR beta cDNA libraries were unique molecular identifiers, which served to reduce PCR and sequencing biases. The authors obtained roughly 0.5 million cDNA molecules from about 0.94 to 9.7 million T cells. From the PCR reads, TCRdb called clonotypes with MiXCR, one entry per CDR3 protein. The sample carries about 430,000 distinct CDR3 sequences, approximately 38% recorded once. This rearrangement joins TRBV10-3 to TRBJ1-4; D uncertain. What was sequenced was blood. This TCR was recovered from a girl under 10 years old with multiple sclerosis. CDR3 DNA sequence: TGTGCCATCAGTGAGTCGGACCATCCTAATGAAAAACTGTTTTTT. Translated: CAISESDHPNEKLFF.